Given below is one T cell receptor (beta chain) in context. The target antigen is unknown. Regarding the study as a whole: Tumor memory CD4+ T cell TCR gene usage was found to cluster with blood and lymph node memory CD4+ cells and with lymph node naive CD4+ cells.

The CDR3 is 15 residues long. Via MiXCR, TCRdb re-called the 5' RACE reads, giving one row per CDR3 protein. The table lists roughly 44,000 distinct CDR3 sequences, less than 30% of them singletons, with roughly 3.7% in the top ten. V is TRBV21-1 and J is TRBJ2-7. TRBV21-1 constitutes a pseudogene. The sequenced sample was memory CD4+ T cells sorted from a lymph node. The subset: memory CD4+ T cells, CD4+CD45RO+CD25-. The clonotype comes from a female donor with breast cancer. The CDR3 spells CASSKCFNSSYEQYF. CDR3 sequence (DNA): TGTGCCAGCAGCAAATGTTTCAACTCTTCCTACGAGCAGTACTTC.